This T cell receptor beta chain originates from a study of blood T cells in healthy people across ages. Regarding the study as a whole: CMV status of donors was not determined, possibly confounding expanded clonotype changes. Long-lived donors exceeded aged donors in naive CD4+ cells and diversity.

Each sample yielded at least 5.5 micrograms of PBMC total RNA. Trimming shortened V by 5 bases and J by 4 bases, and 17 bases separated the two germline ends. Germline assignment: CDR1 SGHTA and CDR2 FQGNSA. The CDR3 is made up of 15 amino acids. A second PCR of 7 to 11 cycles used a sample-barcoded 5' primer and a J-beta primer mix. TCRdb itself ran the 5' RACE reads through MiXCR, one entry per CDR3 protein. Altogether 800,000 or so distinct CDR3 sequences are present, 60% to 80% being singletons, with the ten largest covering approximately 30%. In the case of this clonotype: Its target is unknown.

Sequencing was done on a sample of blood. The V and J genes are TRBV7-2 and TRBJ1-2, with a tentative D call TRBD1 (5 bases). The clonotype was recovered from a man aged 25 to 40 in good health. CDR3 sequence: CASSPGQGMSYGYTF. For the CDR3, the DNA is TGTGCCAGCAGCCCGGGGCAGGGTATGAGCTATGGCTACACCTTC.